Below, 12 T cell receptor beta chains from the same sample are listed, as sequenced in a study of CD8 T cells in Susac syndrome. It was with random hexamers that roughly 0.45 to 1 ug RNA was reverse transcribed. MiXCR, run by TCRdb on the immunoSEQ multiplex PCR reads, gives a single entry per CDR3 protein. The sample includes about 80,000 distinct CDR3 sequences, about 93% of them seen just once. The sequenced material came from CD8+ T cells from PBMCs. Every receptor here comes from a human donor in good health.

The CDR3 sequence: CASSSQGSGELFF. The CDR3 nucleotides read TGTGCCAGCAGTTCACAGGGATCCGGGGAGCTGTTTTTT. This chain joins TRBV12-3 or TRBV12-4 and TRBJ2-2; perhaps TRBD1 as D (6 bases). V was shortened by 4 bases and J by 6 bases, with 9 bases between the two germline ends. This CDR3 comprises 13 residues.

The chain uses TRBV29-1 and TRBJ1-2; no clear D. The CDR3 contains 11 residues. Germline V lookup: CDR1 SQVTM, CDR2 ANQGSEA. V was shortened by 4 bases and J by 11 bases, with 14 bases between the two germline ends. CDR3 coding DNA: TGCAGCGTTGCGGAGTGGGCGGCATACACCTTC. Its translation is CSVAEWAAYTF.

The rearrangement links TRBV13 to TRBJ2-3; 8 positions match TRBD2. Germline V gene sequence: CDR1 PRHDT, CDR2 FYEKMQ (reference sequence). This CDR3 is built from 15 residues. With 4 bases clipped from V and 2 bases from J, the junction kept 5 bases outside the gene matches. The CDR3 nucleotides are TGTGCCAGCAGCTCTACTAGCGGTGCCACAGATACGCAGTATTTT. Residues: CASSSTSGATDTQYF.

V gene TRBV27 combines with J gene TRBJ1-2; tentatively, D is TRBD1 (6 bases). CDR3 length: 13 residues. Looked up from germline, CDR1 is MNHEY and CDR2 is SMNVEV (reference sequence). V was clipped by 6 bases and J by 6 bases, with 14 bases between them. DNA of the CDR3: TGTGCCAGCAGAGCACAGGGAGTTCATGGCTACACCTTC. Its translation: CASRAQGVHGYTF.

The chain is built from TRBV12-3 or TRBV12-4 and TRBJ1-2, with D unclear. Trimming took 11 bases from V and 10 from J, leaving 17 bases between them. CDR3 length: 11 residues. CDR3 sequence reads: CAGRTSFIYTF. In DNA, the CDR3 is TGTGCCGGTAGGACGAGTTTCATCTACACCTTC.

J is TRBJ2-1 and V is TRBV20-1; D uncertain. The germline gives CDR1 DFQATT, CDR2 SNEGSKA (reference sequence). The V gene lost 3 bases and the J gene lost 10 bases, with 10 bases spanning the gap. The CDR3 spans 11 residues. CDR3 DNA: TGCAGTGCTAGGCAGGATCGCGAGCAGTTCTTC. It specifies CSARQDREQFF.

This clonotype was detected only once. V gene TRBV11-2 combines with J gene TRBJ2-1, with 10 positions matching TRBD2. This CDR3 has 15 residues. V lost 4 bases and J lost 4; bases outside the gene matches: 4. Germline V gives CDR1 SGHAT, CDR2 FQNNGV. CDR3 in DNA: TGTGCCAGCAGCTGGAGCGGGGGGGATTACAATGAGCAGTTCTTC. Encoded protein: CASSWSGGDYNEQFF.

The CDR3 loop reads CSARDPYRTIYF. The CDR3, as DNA: TGCAGTGCTAGAGATCCCTATAGGACCATATATTTT. The chain couples TRBV20-1 to TRBJ1-3, with D unresolved. V was clipped by 0 bases and J by 10 bases, with 10 bases between them. The CDR3 is 12 residues long. Looked up from germline, CDR1 is DFQATT and CDR2 is SNEGSKA (reference sequence).

V and J are TRBV2 and TRBJ2-7, with 12 bases fitting TRBD2. Germline-derived CDR1 and CDR2 are SNHLY and FYNNEI. The length of the CDR3 is 15 residues. With V trimmed by 7 bases and J by 1 base, 5 bases remained unmatched. CDR3 coding DNA: TGTGCCAGCACTCCGGGACTAGCGGGTTCCTACGAGCAGTACTTC. This gives the protein CASTPGLAGSYEQYF.

This CDR3 reads CASSSEPGLAWYEQFF. For the CDR3, the DNA is TGTGCCAGCAGCTCCGAACCGGGACTAGCATGGTATGAGCAGTTCTTC. The rearrangement links TRBV5-4 to TRBJ2-1; TRBD2 matches 9 bases. V shed 3 bases and J 8 bases; nucleotides not matched to a gene: 12. Germline-derived CDR1 and CDR2 are SGHNT and YYREEE (reference sequence). The CDR3 is 16 amino acids.

For the CDR3, the DNA is TGTGCCAGCAGTCCTACTCTGGGGAGGGAGACCCAGTACTTC. This sequence encodes CASSPTLGRETQYF. This sequence joins TRBV7-6 and TRBJ2-5, with D possibly matching TRBD2 (6 bases). V dropped 6 bases and J dropped 5 bases, with 16 bases sitting between them. From germline, CDR1 is SGHVS and CDR2 FNYEAQ. This CDR3 region has 14 residues.

The V call is TRBV20-1, the J call TRBJ2-1, with D possibly being TRBD2 (6 bases). The germline gives CDR1 DFQATT, CDR2 SNEGSKA (reference sequence). Trimming removed 3 bases at V and 3 bases at J, with 27 bases between. The CDR3 runs 19 residues. The CDR3 DNA sequence: TGCAGTGCTAGTCACTACATCCACCCGGGACTGAAAGACTACAATGAGCAGTTCTTC. This codes for CSASHYIHPGLKDYNEQFF.